One sample yielded the 16 T cell receptor beta chains listed below, sequenced in a study of shared clonotypes between healthy human individuals. The method was immunoSEQ multiplex PCR; TCRdb's version includes in-frame clones alone and lacks a portion of them. Found here are 750,000 to 1,000,000 clones, approximately 92% of them singletons; the top ten hold under 30%. Naivety among CD8 cells was defined by CD45RO negativity and positive CCR7 selection, thereby excluding terminally differentiated effector memory CD45RA+ cells. The source material was naive CD8+ T cells sorted from blood. These receptors originate from a young man in good health.

The J gene is TRBJ2-2, the V gene TRBV5-8; 7 bases fit TRBD2. This CDR3 region has 15 residues. Germline values: CDR1 SGHTS, CDR2 YDEGEE. With V trimmed by 2 bases and J by 5 bases, 6 bases remained unmatched. Here the CDR3 reads CASSFSQGGTGELFF. As DNA, the CDR3 is TGTGCCAGCAGCTTTAGTCAGGGAGGGACCGGGGAGCTGTTTTTT.

The rearrangement joins TRBV6-5 to TRBJ2-5; no reliable D call. The germline CDR1 and CDR2 sequences are MNHEY and SVGAGI. The CDR3 is made up of 14 amino acids. Trimming removed 6 bases from V and 1 base from J, with 12 bases in between. CDR3 protein: CASSLYSSQETQYF. The CDR3 region has the DNA TGTGCCAGCAGCCTTTACTCGAGCCAAGAGACCCAGTACTTC.

This clone was detected only once. V usage is TRBV7-3 and J usage is TRBJ2-1, with TRBD1 identical over 11 bases. CDR1 and CDR2 (germline): SGHTA, FQGTGA. The V gene end was trimmed by 4 bases and the J gene end by 2 bases; junction bases not matched to a gene: 4. The CDR3 consists of 16 residues. The CDR3 bases are TGTGCCAGCAGCTCTACGGACAGGGGGCCCTACAATGAGCAGTTCTTC. It encodes CASSSTDRGPYNEQFF.

CDR3 amino acids: CATSKDPNEQFF. In DNA, the CDR3 is TGTGCCACCAGCAAAGACCCTAATGAGCAGTTCTTC. The gene calls are TRBV15 and TRBJ2-1; D gene unclear. The CDR3 has 12 amino acids. In germline, CDR1 is LNHNV, CDR2 YYDKDF (reference sequence). Deletions cut 4 bases from V and 7 bases from J, with 8 bases between.

The chain carries TRBV27 and TRBJ2-1; 7 bases align to TRBD1. The CDR3 sequence is 16 residues long. Per germline, CDR1 MNHEY and CDR2 SMNVEV (reference sequence). V lost 6 bases, J lost 2 bases, and 10 bases stayed unmatched. The DNA for the CDR3 is TGTGCCAGCAGCTCTAACAGGGGAAACCCCTACAATGAGCAGTTCTTC. Translation: CASSSNRGNPYNEQFF.

On this clone: Other DNA sequences in the same sample also yield this CDR3. The chain carries TRBV9 and TRBJ2-7, with TRBD1 identical over 9 bases. Germline V gives CDR1 SGDLS, CDR2 YYNGEE. V shed 4 bases and J 0 bases; nucleotides not matched to a gene: 5. There are 15 residues in the CDR3. The CDR3 spells CASSPTGGSSYEQYF. The DNA of the CDR3 is TGTGCCAGCAGCCCGACAGGGGGAAGCTCCTACGAGCAGTACTTC.

This chain links TRBV5-1 with TRBJ2-7, with 10 bases lining up with TRBD1. The CDR3 contains 18 residues. Trimming took 0 bases from V and 6 from J; bases not matched to a gene: 15. CDR1 is SGHRS, CDR2 YFSETQ, per germline. CDR3 sequence: CASSLAGTGDLALVEQYF. CDR3 DNA: TGCGCCAGCAGCTTGGCGGGGACAGGGGACCTCGCTTTGGTCGAGCAGTACTTC.

V and J are TRBV7-9 and TRBJ2-2; 7 bases fit TRBD2. The J segment lost 5 bases and the V segment lost 3 bases, leaving 6 bases of the junction unmatched. Germline CDR1 SEHNR, CDR2 FQNEAQ (reference sequence). CDR3 size: 15 residues. In nucleotides, the CDR3 is TGTGCCAGCAGCTTTCTACCAGCGGGAACCGGGGAGCTGTTTTTT. As protein: CASSFLPAGTGELFF.

The chain couples TRBV2 to TRBJ2-7; no firm D call. CDR1 is SNHLY, CDR2 FYNNEI, per germline. The CDR3 contains 12 residues. V dropped 5 bases and J dropped 4 bases, with 9 bases sitting between them. The CDR3 nucleotides are TGTGCCAGCAGTCAGTTCGAATACGAGCAGTACTTC. This sequence encodes CASSQFEYEQYF.

Only one count was recorded for this clone. The chain has TRBV6-6 and TRBJ2-7; D remains ambiguous. Germline V gene lookup returns CDR1 MNHNY and CDR2 SVGAGI (reference sequence). V lost 5 bases and J lost 6, with 11 bases in between. CDR3 size: 12 residues. CDR3 nucleotide sequence: TGTGCCAGCAGTCCTGGGTCCGTCGAGCAGTACTTC. Amino acids: CASSPGSVEQYF.

This rearrangement joins TRBV19 to TRBJ2-1; D remains ambiguous. V lost 7 bases and J lost 4, with 8 bases in between. This CDR3 contains 12 residues. The V gene's germline CDR1 is LNHDA and CDR2 SQIVND (reference sequence). In DNA form, the CDR3 reads TGTGCCAGTACAGGTTATTACAATGAGCAGTTCTTC. Amino acids: CASTGYYNEQFF.

The chain uses TRBV6-1 and TRBJ2-7; the match to TRBD1 covers 7 bases. V dropped 1 base and J dropped 7; count of bases not matched to a gene: 4. The germline gives CDR1 MNHNS, CDR2 SASEGT. The CDR3 contains 13 residues. The CDR3: CASSEVDRDEQYF. In DNA, the CDR3 is TGTGCCAGCAGTGAAGTAGACAGGGATGAGCAGTACTTC.

About this clone itself: The sample holds other DNA sequences that translate to the same CDR3. The chain employs TRBV27 and TRBJ2-1; 7 bases line up with TRBD2. The CDR3 totals 15 residues. CDR1 is MNHEY and CDR2 is SMNVEV in the germline V gene (reference sequence). J was trimmed by 1 base and V by 3 bases; bases with no gene match: 3. The CDR3 spells CASSFSGVSYNEQFF. The CDR3 nucleotides are TGTGCCAGCAGTTTCAGCGGGGTGTCCTACAATGAGCAGTTCTTC.

The chain combines TRBV7-8 with TRBJ2-7; the D is unclear. Germline CDR1 is SGHVS and CDR2 is FQNEAQ. The CDR3 totals 14 residues. The V end was cut by 5 bases, the J end by 0 bases, with 11 bases between. The DNA for the CDR3 is TGTGCCAGCAGCCCTTGGGGAACCTCCTACGAGCAGTACTTC. It yields the protein CASSPWGTSYEQYF.

Of note for this clone: The sample holds other DNA sequences that translate to the same CDR3. The gene calls are TRBV11-2 and TRBJ2-3; D unclear. The CDR3 is 13 residues long. The V end was cut by 2 bases, the J end by 2 bases, with 5 bases between. Germline assignment: CDR1 SGHAT and CDR2 FQNNGV. The CDR3 sequence: CASSLLDTDTQYF. CDR3 DNA sequence: TGTGCCAGCAGCTTACTCGACACAGATACGCAGTATTTT.

This chain links TRBV7-3 with TRBJ1-3, with 7 bases lining up with TRBD1. Germline V gene sequence: CDR1 SGHTA, CDR2 FQGTGA. V dropped 5 bases and J dropped 2; count of bases not matched to a gene: 9. CDR3 length: 16 amino acids. The CDR3, as DNA: TGTGCCAGCAGCGAACACCAGGGGGGAACTGGAAACACCATATATTTT. It translates to CASSEHQGGTGNTIYF.